One and the same sample provided the 17 T cell receptor beta chains below, sequenced in a study of T cells in Graves' hyperthyroidism and ophthalmopathy. Authors of the study amplified TCR beta CDR3 regions from RNA transcripts. HTBI primers were the set used in a first-round RT-PCR of the TCR CDR3. Using its own MiXCR run on the multiplex PCR reads, TCRdb lists one record per CDR3 protein. The table lists 300,000 to 400,000 distinct CDR3 sequences, 15% to 20% of them singletons. Sequenced input: blood. The receptor source for this set is a woman in her fifties or sixties with Graves' hyperthyroidism.

The chain employs TRBV3-1 and TRBJ2-2; TRBD2 aligns across 7 bases. Germline V gives CDR1 LGHDT, CDR2 YNNKEL (reference sequence). The junction had 7 bases not matched to a gene; V was cut back by 6 bases and J by 0 bases. CDR3 length equals 16 residues. The CDR3 bases are TGTGCCAGCAGATTCGGCCTAGCGGCGAACACCGGGGAGCTGTTTTTT. It yields the protein CASRFGLAANTGELFF.

This clonotype has a handful of counts. The V call is TRBV27, the J call TRBJ2-7, with TRBD2 as a possible D gene (6 bases). The CDR3 spans 16 residues. The germline V and J ends were trimmed by 4 bases and 2 bases, with 18 bases remaining between them. Germline CDR1 and CDR2: MNHEY and SMNVEV (reference sequence). The CDR3 region is CASSSTYYGSPYEQYF. The CDR3 nucleotides are TGTGCCAGCAGTTCGACCTACTACGGGAGTCCCTACGAGCAGTACTTC.

The chain combines TRBV4-1 with TRBJ2-3; no clear D gene. Germline CDR1 MGHRA, CDR2 YSYEKL. Trimming removed 1 base from V and 2 bases from J, with 7 bases in between. The CDR3 runs to 14 residues. For the CDR3, the DNA is TGCGCCAGCAGCCAAGTAGACCCCACAGATACGCAGTATTTT. The encoded protein is CASSQVDPTDTQYF.

This clonotype was detected many times. The V call is TRBV11-2, the J call TRBJ2-5; 11 bases are shared with TRBD2. J was trimmed by 7 bases and V by 0 bases; bases with no gene match: 7. CDR3 size: 16 residues. Germline values: CDR1 SGHAT, CDR2 FQNNGV. The DNA for the CDR3 is TGTGCCAGCAGCTTAGATGCTAGCGGGGGGATTGGGACCCAGTACTTC. Translation gives CASSLDASGGIGTQYF. Combining the CDR3 with reference TRBV11-2 and TRBJ2-5 gives the whole variable domain EAGVAQSPRYKIIEKRQSVAFWCNPISGHATLYWYQQILGQGPKLLIQFQNNGVVDDSQLPKDRFSAERLKGVDSTLKIQPAKLEDSAVYLCASSLDASGGIGTQYFGPGTRLLVL.

This clonotype was observed at least ten times. This chain joins TRBV6-5 and TRBJ1-2, with 9 bases aligning to TRBD1. CDR1 is MNHEY and CDR2 is SVGAGI in the germline V gene. V was clipped by 5 bases and J by 4 bases; unmatched bases: 2. The CDR3 has 13 residues. CDR3 sequence (DNA): TGTGCCAGCAGTCAGGACAGGGGCTATGGCTACACCTTC. This gives the protein CASSQDRGYGYTF.

This chain joins TRBV11-2 and TRBJ2-2; D ambiguous. With 5 bases removed from V and 3 bases from J, the gap between germline ends came to 13 bases. The CDR3 is made up of 15 amino acids. Germline CDR1 SGHAT, CDR2 FQNNGV. This CDR3 reads CASSTDVRDTGELFF. The CDR3, as DNA: TGTGCCAGCAGCACGGACGTACGGGACACCGGGGAGCTGTTTTTT.

The chain links TRBV11-1 to TRBJ1-2; D may be TRBD1 (5 bases). The CDR3 extends over 12 amino acids. V was cut by 5 bases and J by 7 bases, with 11 bases left in between. Germline lookup yields CDR1 SGHAT and CDR2 FQDESV (reference sequence). Here the CDR3 reads CASSLGTVGYTF. In DNA, the CDR3 is TGTGCCAGCAGCCTCGGGACGGTTGGCTACACCTTC.

This clonotype occurred a few times. The J gene is TRBJ1-1, the V gene TRBV2; D is possibly TRBD1 (5 bases). CDR3 length equals 12 residues. Trimming removed 9 bases from V and 2 bases from J, with 10 bases in between. Germline V gene data show CDR1 as SNHLY and CDR2 as FYNNEI. This CDR3 is CARGTFNTEAFF. The CDR3 DNA follows: TGTGCCAGGGGGACCTTTAACACTGAAGCTTTCTTT.

Ten or more counts support this clonotype. The rearrangement uses TRBV28 and TRBJ2-5; perhaps TRBD2 as D (5 bases). The CDR3 contains 14 residues. Germline CDR1 MDHEN, CDR2 SYDVKM. V was pared by 5 bases and J by 2 bases, with 12 bases between. The CDR3 DNA reads TGTGCCAGCAGTCCCCGCAGAGGGCAAGAGACCCAGTACTTC. Encoded protein: CASSPRRGQETQYF.

This clonotype has a handful of counts. The CDR3 protein is CASSLGGGGGQFF. The CDR3 bases are TGTGCCAGCAGCTTAGGAGGCGGGGGCGGGCAGTTCTTC. This chain uses TRBV7-6 with TRBJ2-1, with D perhaps TRBD2 (7 bases). This CDR3 contains 13 residues. Germline V CDR1 and CDR2: SGHVS, FNYEAQ. V gave up 1 base and J gave up 12 bases, with 13 bases separating them.

In this sample, this clonotype turned up many times. The chain combines TRBV5-1 with TRBJ2-1; either TRBD1 or TRBD2 may fit D (5 bases each). Germline loops: CDR1 SGHRS, CDR2 YFSETQ. V dropped 3 bases and J dropped 0 bases, with 13 bases sitting between them. This CDR3 has 16 residues. In nucleotides, the CDR3 is TGCGCCAGCAGCTCCGGGACGGTGAGCTCCTACAATGAGCAGTTCTTC. Its translation is CASSSGTVSSYNEQFF.

This sequence joins TRBV18 and TRBJ2-5; unclear D gene. Germline V CDR1 and CDR2: KGHSH, LQKENI. With 0 bases removed from V and 5 bases from J, the gap between germline ends came to 7 bases. The CDR3 is made up of 13 amino acids. CDR3 residues: CASSPPQTETQYF. Written as DNA, the CDR3 is TGTGCCAGCTCACCACCACAGACGGAGACCCAGTACTTC.

This clonotype was seen many times. This rearrangement joins TRBV12-5 to TRBJ1-3; D gene uncertain. Germline V gives CDR1 LGHNT, CDR2 FRNRAP. This CDR3 spans 18 amino acids. V shed 0 bases and J shed 0 bases, with 15 bases lying between them. Here the CDR3 DNA reads TGTGCTAGTGGTTTGGTAATCGTCCCCACTATCTCTGGAAACACCATATATTTT. It is translated as CASGLVIVPTISGNTIYF.

This clonotype was recorded a few times. This chain connects TRBV11-2 to TRBJ1-3; tentatively, D is TRBD1 (5 bases). The ends were cut back, 3 bases at V and 0 bases at J, with 15 bases in the middle. Per germline, CDR1 SGHAT and CDR2 FQNNGV. The CDR3 covers 17 residues. This CDR3 is CASSFTLGTASGNTIYF. DNA of the CDR3: TGTGCCAGCAGCTTTACCCTGGGGACGGCCTCTGGAAACACCATATATTTT. Filled out from reference TRBV11-2 and TRBJ1-3, the complete variable domain reads EAGVAQSPRYKIIEKRQSVAFWCNPISGHATLYWYQQILGQGPKLLIQFQNNGVVDDSQLPKDRFSAERLKGVDSTLKIQPAKLEDSAVYLCASSFTLGTASGNTIYFGEGSWLTVV.

The table lists this clonotype with many counts. The chain employs TRBV7-3 and TRBJ2-1; D is uncertain. Germline V gives CDR1 SGHTA, CDR2 FQGTGA. V was trimmed by 3 bases and J by 8 bases, leaving 14 bases between them. The CDR3 runs 14 residues. The CDR3 DNA sequence: TGTGCCAGCAGCTTGGGTCCCCCTGGGGATGAGCAGTTCTTC. Amino acids: CASSLGPPGDEQFF.

This clonotype was detected many times. The chain recombines TRBV3-1 with TRBJ2-7, with 7 bases aligning to TRBD2. The CDR3 totals 14 residues. Germline assignment: CDR1 LGHDT and CDR2 YNNKEL (reference sequence). J gave up 1 base and V 1 base, and 1 base lay outside the gene matches. The CDR3 is CASSQGRGSYEQYV. CDR3 DNA: TGTGCCAGCAGCCAAGGGCGGGGGTCCTACGAGCAGTACGTC.

This clonotype was seen ten or more times. The gene calls are TRBV6-1 and TRBJ2-3; no clear D gene. The CDR3 contains 15 residues. V was pared by 2 bases and J by 2 bases, with 11 bases between. CDR1 MNHNS and CDR2 SASEGT come from the germline V gene. The CDR3 nucleotides read TGTGCCAGCAGTGAATCGGCCCTCCCCACAGATACGCAGTATTTT. Amino acid sequence: CASSESALPTDTQYF.